This T cell receptor (beta chain) was observed in a study of spatial heterogeneity in lung cancer. Overall study: Consistent detection of more beta-chain than alpha-chain sequences was observed. A unique TCR and UMI combination showed up more than ten times in raw reads, on average.

Germline V gene sequence: CDR1 SNHLY, CDR2 FYNNEI. With 4 bases removed from V and 4 bases from J, the gap between germline ends came to 8 bases. This CDR3 has 13 residues. Documented time point: blood at routine non-recurrence follow-up after resection. The authors sequenced whole RNA from tumor, nontumor lung or frozen PBMC without sorting. Unique molecular identifiers tagged every individual TCR cDNA molecule. Using its own MiXCR run on the 5' RACE reads, TCRdb lists one record per CDR3 protein. The table has 100,000 to 120,000 distinct CDR3 sequences, 10% to 11% seen once. The chain carries TRBV2 and TRBJ2-1, with D hard to call. This TCR was recovered from a female donor with early-stage non-small cell lung cancer. The sample in question was PBMCs, obtained at follow-up. The CDR3 here is CASSAERYNEQFF. DNA of the CDR3: TGTGCCAGCAGTGCTGAGCGATACAATGAGCAGTTCTTC.